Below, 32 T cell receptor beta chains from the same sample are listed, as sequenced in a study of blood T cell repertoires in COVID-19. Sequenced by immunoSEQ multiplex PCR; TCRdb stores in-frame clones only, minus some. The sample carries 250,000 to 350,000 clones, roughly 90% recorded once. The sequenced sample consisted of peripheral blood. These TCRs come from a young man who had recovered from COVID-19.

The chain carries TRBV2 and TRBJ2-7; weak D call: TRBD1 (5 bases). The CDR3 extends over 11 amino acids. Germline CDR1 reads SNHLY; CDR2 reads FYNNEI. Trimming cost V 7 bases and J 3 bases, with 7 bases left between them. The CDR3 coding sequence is TGTGCCAGCAAGCAGGGCTACGAGCAGTACTTC. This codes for CASKQGYEQYF.

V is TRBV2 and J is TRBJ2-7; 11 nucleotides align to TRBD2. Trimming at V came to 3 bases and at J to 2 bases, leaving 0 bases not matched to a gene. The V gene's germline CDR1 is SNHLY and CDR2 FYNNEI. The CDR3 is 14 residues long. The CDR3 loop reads CASSETSGTYEQYF. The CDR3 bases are TGTGCCAGCAGTGAGACTAGCGGGACCTACGAGCAGTACTTC.

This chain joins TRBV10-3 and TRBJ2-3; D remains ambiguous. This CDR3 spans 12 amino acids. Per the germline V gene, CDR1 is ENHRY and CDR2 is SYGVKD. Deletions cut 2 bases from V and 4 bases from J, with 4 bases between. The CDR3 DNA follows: TGTGCCATCAGTGAGCCCTCAGATACGCAGTATTTT. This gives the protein CAISEPSDTQYF.

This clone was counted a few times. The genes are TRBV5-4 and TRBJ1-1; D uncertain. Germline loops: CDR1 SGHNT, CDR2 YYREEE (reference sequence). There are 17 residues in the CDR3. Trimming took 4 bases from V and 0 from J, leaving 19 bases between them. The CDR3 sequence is CASSLGGEWWMNTEAFF. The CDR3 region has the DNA TGTGCCAGCAGCCTCGGCGGGGAATGGTGGATGAACACTGAAGCTTTCTTT.

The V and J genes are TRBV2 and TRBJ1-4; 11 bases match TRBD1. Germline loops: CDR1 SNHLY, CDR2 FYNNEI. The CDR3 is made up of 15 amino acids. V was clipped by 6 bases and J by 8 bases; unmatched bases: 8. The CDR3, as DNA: TGTGCCAGCAGCGACCGGACAGGGGGCGCAGAAAAACTGTTTTTT. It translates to CASSDRTGGAEKLFF.

The CDR3 reads CASAKNSGTGPGYTF. The CDR3 DNA sequence: TGTGCCAGCGCCAAAAACTCCGGAACAGGGCCTGGCTACACCTTC. The chain recombines TRBV3-1 (or the pseudogene TRBV3-2) with TRBJ1-2, with a weak D call TRBD1 (6 bases). The CDR3 loop spans 15 amino acids. Trimming took 8 bases from V and 7 from J, leaving 23 bases between them. Germline-derived CDR1 and CDR2 are LGHDT and YNNKEL (reference sequence).

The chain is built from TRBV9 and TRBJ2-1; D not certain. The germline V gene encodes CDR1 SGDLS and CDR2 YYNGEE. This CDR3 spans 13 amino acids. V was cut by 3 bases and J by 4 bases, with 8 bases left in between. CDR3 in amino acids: CASSGEVYNEQFF. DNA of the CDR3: TGTGCCAGCAGCGGAGAGGTGTACAATGAGCAGTTCTTC.

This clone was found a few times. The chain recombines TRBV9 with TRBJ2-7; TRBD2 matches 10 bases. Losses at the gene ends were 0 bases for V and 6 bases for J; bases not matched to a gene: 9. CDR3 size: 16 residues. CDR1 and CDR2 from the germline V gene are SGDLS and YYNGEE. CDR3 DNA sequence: TGTGCCAGCAGCGTAGCTTCGAAGCGGGGGGGCCTCGAGCAGTACTTC. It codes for CASSVASKRGGLEQYF.

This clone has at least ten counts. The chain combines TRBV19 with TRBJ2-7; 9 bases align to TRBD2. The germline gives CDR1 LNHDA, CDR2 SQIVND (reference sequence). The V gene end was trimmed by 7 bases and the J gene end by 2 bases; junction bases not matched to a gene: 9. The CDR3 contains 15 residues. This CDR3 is CASTSSASGAYEQYF. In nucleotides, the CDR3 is TGTGCCAGTACCAGCTCAGCTAGCGGGGCCTACGAGCAGTACTTC.

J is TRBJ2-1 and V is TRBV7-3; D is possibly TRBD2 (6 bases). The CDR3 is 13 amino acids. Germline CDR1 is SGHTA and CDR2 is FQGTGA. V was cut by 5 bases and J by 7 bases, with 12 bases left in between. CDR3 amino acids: CASSPPGGNEQFF. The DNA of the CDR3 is TGTGCCAGCAGCCCGCCCGGGGGTAATGAGCAGTTCTTC.

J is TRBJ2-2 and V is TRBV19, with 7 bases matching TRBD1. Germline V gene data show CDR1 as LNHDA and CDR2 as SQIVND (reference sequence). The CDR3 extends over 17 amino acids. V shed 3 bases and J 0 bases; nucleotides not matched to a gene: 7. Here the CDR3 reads CASSIGTAFSNTGELFF. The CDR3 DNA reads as TGTGCCAGTAGTATTGGGACAGCATTCTCGAACACCGGGGAGCTGTTTTTT.

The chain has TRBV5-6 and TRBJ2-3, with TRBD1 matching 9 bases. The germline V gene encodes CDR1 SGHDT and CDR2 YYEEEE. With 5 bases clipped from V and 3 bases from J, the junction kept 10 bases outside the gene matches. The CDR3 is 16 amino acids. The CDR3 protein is CASRQAGTGSTDTQYF. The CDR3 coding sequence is TGTGCCAGCAGACAAGCCGGGACAGGGTCAACAGATACGCAGTATTTT.

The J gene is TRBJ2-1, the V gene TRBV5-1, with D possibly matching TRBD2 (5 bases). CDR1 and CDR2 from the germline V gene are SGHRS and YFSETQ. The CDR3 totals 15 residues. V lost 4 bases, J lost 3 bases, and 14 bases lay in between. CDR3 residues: CASSIRTEDYNEQFF. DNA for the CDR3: TGCGCCAGCAGCATCCGGACTGAAGACTACAATGAGCAGTTCTTC.

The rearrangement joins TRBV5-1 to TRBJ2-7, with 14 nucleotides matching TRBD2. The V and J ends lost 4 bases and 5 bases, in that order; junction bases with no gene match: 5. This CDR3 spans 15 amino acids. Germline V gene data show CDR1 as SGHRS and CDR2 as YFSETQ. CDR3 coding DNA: TGCGCCAGCAGCCCAGGGACTAGCGGGAGCAACGAGCAGTACTTC. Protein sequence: CASSPGTSGSNEQYF.

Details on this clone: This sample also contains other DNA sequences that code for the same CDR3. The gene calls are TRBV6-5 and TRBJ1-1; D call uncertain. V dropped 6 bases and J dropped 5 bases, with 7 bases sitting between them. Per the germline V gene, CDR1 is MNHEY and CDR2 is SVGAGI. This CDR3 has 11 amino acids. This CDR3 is CASSPGTEAFF. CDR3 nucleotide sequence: TGTGCCAGCAGCCCCGGGACTGAAGCTTTCTTT.

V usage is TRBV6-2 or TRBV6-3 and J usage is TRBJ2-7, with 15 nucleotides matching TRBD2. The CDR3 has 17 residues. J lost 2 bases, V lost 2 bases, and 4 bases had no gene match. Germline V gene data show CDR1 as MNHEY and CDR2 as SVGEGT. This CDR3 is CASSYTGTSGGPYEQYF. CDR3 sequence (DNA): TGTGCCAGCAGTTACACAGGGACTAGCGGGGGGCCCTACGAGCAGTACTTC.

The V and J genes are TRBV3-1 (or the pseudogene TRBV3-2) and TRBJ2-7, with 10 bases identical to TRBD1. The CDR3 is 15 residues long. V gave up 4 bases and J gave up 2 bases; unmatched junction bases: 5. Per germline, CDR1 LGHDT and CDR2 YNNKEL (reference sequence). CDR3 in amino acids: CASSRSGQGAYEQYF. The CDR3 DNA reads TGTGCCAGCAGCCGTTCCGGACAGGGGGCCTACGAGCAGTACTTC.

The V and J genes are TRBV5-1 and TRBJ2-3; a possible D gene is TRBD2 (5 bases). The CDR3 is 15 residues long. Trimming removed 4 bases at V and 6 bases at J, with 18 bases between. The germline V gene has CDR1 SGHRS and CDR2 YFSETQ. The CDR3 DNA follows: TGCGCCAGCAGCATAAGCGGAACAAACGGGGATACGCAGTATTTT. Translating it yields CASSISGTNGDTQYF.

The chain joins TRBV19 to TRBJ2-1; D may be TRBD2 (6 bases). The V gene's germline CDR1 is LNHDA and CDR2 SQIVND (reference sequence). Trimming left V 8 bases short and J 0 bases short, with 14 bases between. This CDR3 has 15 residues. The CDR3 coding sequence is TGTGCCAGTTGGGCTAGCGACAGCTCCTACAATGAGCAGTTCTTC. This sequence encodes CASWASDSSYNEQFF.

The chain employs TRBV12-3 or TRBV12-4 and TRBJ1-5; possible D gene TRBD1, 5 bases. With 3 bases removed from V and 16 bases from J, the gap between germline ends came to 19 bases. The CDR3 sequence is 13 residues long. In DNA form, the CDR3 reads TGTGCCAGCAGTTTTGAGTATACAGGAGGGCAACATTTT. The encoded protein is CASSFEYTGGQHF.

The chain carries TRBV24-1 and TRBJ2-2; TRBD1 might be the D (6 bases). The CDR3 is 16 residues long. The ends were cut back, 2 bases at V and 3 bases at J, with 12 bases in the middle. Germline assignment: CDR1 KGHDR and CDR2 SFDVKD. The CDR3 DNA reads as TGTGCCACCAGTGATTCACAGGGCTTACACACCGGGGAGCTGTTTTTT. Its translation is CATSDSQGLHTGELFF.

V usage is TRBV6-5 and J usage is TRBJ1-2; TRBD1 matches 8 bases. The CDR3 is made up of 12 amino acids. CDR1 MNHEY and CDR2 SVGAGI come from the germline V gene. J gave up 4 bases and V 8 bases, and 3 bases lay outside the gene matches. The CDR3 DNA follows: TGTGCCAGCTTTGACAGGGGCTATGGCTACACCTTC. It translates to CASFDRGYGYTF.

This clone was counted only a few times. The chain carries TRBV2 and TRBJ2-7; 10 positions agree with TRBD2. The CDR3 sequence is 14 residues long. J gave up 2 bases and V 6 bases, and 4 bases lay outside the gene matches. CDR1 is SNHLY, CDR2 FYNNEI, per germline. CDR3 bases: TGTGCCAGCAGAGCTAGCGGGAGTACCTACGAGCAGTACTTC. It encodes CASRASGSTYEQYF.

DNA of the CDR3: TGCGCCAGCAGCTTGGCCTCTAGCGGGTTCTACAATGAGCAGTTCTTC. Translating gives CASSLASSGFYNEQFF. The gene calls are TRBV5-1 and TRBJ2-1; 8 nucleotides match TRBD2. CDR1 and CDR2 from the germline V gene are SGHRS and YFSETQ. The CDR3 has 16 residues. The junction had 5 bases not matched to a gene; V was cut back by 0 bases and J by 3 bases.

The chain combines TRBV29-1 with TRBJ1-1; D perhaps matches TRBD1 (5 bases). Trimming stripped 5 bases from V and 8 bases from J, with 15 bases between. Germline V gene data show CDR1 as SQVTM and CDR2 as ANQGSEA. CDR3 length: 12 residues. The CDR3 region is CSVSGLRGEAFF. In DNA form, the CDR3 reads TGCAGCGTTTCCGGCCTCCGGGGGGAAGCTTTCTTT.

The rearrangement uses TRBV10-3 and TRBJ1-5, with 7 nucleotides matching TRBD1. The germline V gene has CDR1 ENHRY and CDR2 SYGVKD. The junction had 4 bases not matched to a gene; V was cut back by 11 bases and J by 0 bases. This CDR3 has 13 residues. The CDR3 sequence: CAATGNSNQPQHF. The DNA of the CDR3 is TGTGCCGCGACAGGGAATAGCAATCAGCCCCAGCATTTT.

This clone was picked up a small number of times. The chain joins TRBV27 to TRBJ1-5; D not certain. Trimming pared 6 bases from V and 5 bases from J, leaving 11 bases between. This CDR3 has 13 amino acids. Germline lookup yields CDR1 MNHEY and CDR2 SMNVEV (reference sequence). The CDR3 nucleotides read TGTGCCAGCAGGCGAACGGGAGATCAGCCCCAGCATTTT. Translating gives CASRRTGDQPQHF.

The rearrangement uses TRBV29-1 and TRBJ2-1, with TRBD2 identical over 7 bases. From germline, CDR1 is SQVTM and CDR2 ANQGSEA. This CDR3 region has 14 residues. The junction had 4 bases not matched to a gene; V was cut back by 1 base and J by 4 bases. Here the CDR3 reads CSVEGGGGYNEQFF. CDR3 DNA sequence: TGCAGCGTTGAAGGGGGGGGAGGGTACAATGAGCAGTTCTTC.

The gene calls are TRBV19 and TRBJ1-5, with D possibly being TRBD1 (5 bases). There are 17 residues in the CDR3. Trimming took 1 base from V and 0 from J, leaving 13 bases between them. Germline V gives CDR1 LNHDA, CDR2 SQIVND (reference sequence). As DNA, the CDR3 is TGTGCCAGTAGTATAGGTAGGACACCCTATAGCAATCAGCCCCAGCATTTT. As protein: CASSIGRTPYSNQPQHF.

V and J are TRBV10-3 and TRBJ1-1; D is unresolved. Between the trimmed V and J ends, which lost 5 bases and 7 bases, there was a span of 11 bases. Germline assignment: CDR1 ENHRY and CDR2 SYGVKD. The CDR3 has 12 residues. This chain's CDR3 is CAISSTRDEAFF. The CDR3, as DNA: TGTGCCATCAGTAGTACCCGAGATGAAGCTTTCTTT.

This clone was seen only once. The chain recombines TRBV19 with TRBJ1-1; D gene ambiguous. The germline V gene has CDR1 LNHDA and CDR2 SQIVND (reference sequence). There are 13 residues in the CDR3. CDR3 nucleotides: TGTGCAGTCTGCGCGGGTATGAACACTGAAGCTTTCTTT. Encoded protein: CAVCAGMNTEAFF.

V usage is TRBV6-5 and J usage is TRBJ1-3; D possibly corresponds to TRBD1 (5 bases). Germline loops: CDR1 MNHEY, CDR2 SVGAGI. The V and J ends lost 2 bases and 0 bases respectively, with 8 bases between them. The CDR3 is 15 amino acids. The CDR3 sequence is CASSYEGLSGNTIYF. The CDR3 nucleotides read TGTGCCAGCAGTTACGAGGGACTCTCTGGAAACACCATATATTTT.